This TCR beta chain was sequenced in a study of shared clonotypes between healthy human individuals. Findings of the study overall: A handful of donors shared about 5% of their naive CD4 clonotypes.

Germline CDR1 reads GTSNPN; CDR2 reads SVGIG (reference sequence). The CDR3 contains 16 residues. Trimming removed 8 bases from V and 0 bases from J, with 17 bases in between. From CD4+ cells came CD45RA+ naive and CD45RA-negative memory subsets. On this clone: The antigen is unknown.

Authors' processing steps: Junction-only immunoSEQ sequences carried no quality scores, so filtering differed. This table comes from immunoSEQ multiplex PCR, and its TCRdb copy is limited to in-frame clones, with some not included. The DNA gave D and trimming, while V, J and clone size come from that table. The table includes around 1,100,000 clones, 60% to 85% detected once. The TCR sequence derives from a man aged 18-30 years in good health. Some clones in this sample may be carry-over from other donors' samples. The chain joins TRBV30 to TRBJ1-6; tentative D call: TRBD1 (5 bases). Sequencing used memory CD4+ T cells from PBMCs. Documented subset: CD45RA-negative fraction. The CDR3 loop is CARNYDSYSYNSPLHF. CDR3 nucleotides: TGTGCCAGAAACTACGACAGCTACTCCTATAATTCACCCCTCCACTTT.